This TCR beta chain was sequenced for a study of identifying expanded T cells in peripheral blood. Looked up from germline, CDR1 is SGHRS and CDR2 is YFSETQ. The CDR3 consists of 14 residues. V was pared by 4 bases and J by 8 bases, with 5 bases of the junction left unmatched. Produced via immunoSEQ multiplex PCR; TCRdb's table is partial and in-frame only. This sample carries 97,000 or so clones, 70% to 90% of them seen once, and the ten largest clones take 13% to 15%. The source is a person aged 18 to 70 in good health. The material sequenced was blood. J is TRBJ2-4 and V is TRBV5-1, with TRBD2 matching over 11 bases. The DNA for the CDR3 is TGCGCCAGCAGCCCACTAGCGGGAGAAGACATTCAGTACTTC. Its protein product is CASSPLAGEDIQYF.